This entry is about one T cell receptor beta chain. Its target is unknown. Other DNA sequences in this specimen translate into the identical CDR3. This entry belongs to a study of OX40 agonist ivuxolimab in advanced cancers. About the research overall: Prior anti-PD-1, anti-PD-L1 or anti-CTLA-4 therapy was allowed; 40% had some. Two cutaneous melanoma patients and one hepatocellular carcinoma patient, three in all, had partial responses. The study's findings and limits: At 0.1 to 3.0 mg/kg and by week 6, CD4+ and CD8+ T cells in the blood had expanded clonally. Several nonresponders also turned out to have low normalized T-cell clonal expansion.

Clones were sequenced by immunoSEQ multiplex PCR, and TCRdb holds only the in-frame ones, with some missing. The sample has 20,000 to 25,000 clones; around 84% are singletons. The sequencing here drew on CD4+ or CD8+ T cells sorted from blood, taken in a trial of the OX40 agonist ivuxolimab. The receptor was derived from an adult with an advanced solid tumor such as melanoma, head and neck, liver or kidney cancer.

This CDR3 is CASSVSPYNEQFF. The CDR3 DNA is TGTGCCAGCAGCGTATCCCCCTACAATGAGCAGTTCTTC. This rearrangement joins TRBV9 to TRBJ2-1, with D unresolved. Looked up from germline, CDR1 is SGDLS and CDR2 is YYNGEE. The CDR3 extends over 13 amino acids. Trimming removed 1 base from V and 2 bases from J, with 4 bases in between.